Described below is a single TCR beta chain sequence and its context. Germline loops: CDR1 MDHEN, CDR2 SYDVKM. The V and J ends lost 6 bases and 3 bases, in that order; junction bases with no gene match: 5. This CDR3 comprises 14 residues. The data are from a study of shared clonotypes between healthy human individuals. Nashville, Tennessee was home to all donors, who were Caucasian adults. Approximately 95 million PBMCs went into genomic DNA for unsorted samples. TCRdb keeps only in-frame clones here, not all; method: immunoSEQ multiplex PCR. The sample carries roughly 500,000 clones, 70% to 80% recorded once.

The receptor's source is a middle-aged woman in good health. Some clones in this sample may be carry-over from other donors' samples. The V call is TRBV28, the J call TRBJ2-7; 10 bases are shared with TRBD2. The sample was PBMCs. CDR3 DNA: TGTGCCAGCAGGCGACTAGCGGGCGGCTACGAGCAGTACTTC. It yields the protein CASRRLAGGYEQYF.